This T cell receptor (beta chain) was recovered during a study of shared clonotypes between healthy human individuals. Notes on the study in general: What naive subsets generally showed was a larger estimated richness than memory subsets showed.

Concerning this clone itself: Its antigen is still unknown.

Naive CD8 populations comprised CD45RO-negative cells positively selected for CCR7, excluding terminally differentiated effector memory CD45RA+ cells. After removal of 5 bases from V and 2 bases from J, the junction contained 12 bases not matched to a gene. This CDR3 has 17 residues. The germline gives CDR1 SGHTA, CDR2 FQGTGA. Repertoires were generated with immunoSEQ multiplex PCR, while TCRdb's copy carries only in-frame clones and drops some. Of some 2 million clones listed, 85% to 95% are singletons. The chain joins TRBV7-3 to TRBJ2-3; the match to TRBD1 covers 8 bases. Sequencing was performed on naive CD8+ T cells sorted from blood. This TCR derives from a man between 18 and 29 years old in good health. Written as DNA, the CDR3 is TGTGCCAGCAGCCAGGTATCAGGGGGCACCCCCACAGATACGCAGTATTTT. Its translation is CASSQVSGGTPTDTQYF.